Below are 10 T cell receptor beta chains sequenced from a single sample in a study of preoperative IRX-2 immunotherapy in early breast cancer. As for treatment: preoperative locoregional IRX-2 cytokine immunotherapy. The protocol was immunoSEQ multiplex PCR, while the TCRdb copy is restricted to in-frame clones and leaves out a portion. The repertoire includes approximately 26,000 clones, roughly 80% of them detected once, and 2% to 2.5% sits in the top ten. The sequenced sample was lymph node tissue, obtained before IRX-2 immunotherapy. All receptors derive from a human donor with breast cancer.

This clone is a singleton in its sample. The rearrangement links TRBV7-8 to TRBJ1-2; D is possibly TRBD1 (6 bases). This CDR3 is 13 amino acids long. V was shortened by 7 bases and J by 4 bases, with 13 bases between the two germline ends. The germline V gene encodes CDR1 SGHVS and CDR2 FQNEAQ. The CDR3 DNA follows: TGTGCCAGCAACCGAGGGGGAAGCTATGGCTACACCTTC. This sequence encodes CASNRGGSYGYTF.

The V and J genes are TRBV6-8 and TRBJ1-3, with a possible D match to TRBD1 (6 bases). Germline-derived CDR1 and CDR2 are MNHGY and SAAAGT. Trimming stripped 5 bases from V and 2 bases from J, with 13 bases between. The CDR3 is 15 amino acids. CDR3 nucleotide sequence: TGTGCCAGCAGTCTACAGGGTCAAACTGGAAACACCATATATTTT. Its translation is CASSLQGQTGNTIYF.

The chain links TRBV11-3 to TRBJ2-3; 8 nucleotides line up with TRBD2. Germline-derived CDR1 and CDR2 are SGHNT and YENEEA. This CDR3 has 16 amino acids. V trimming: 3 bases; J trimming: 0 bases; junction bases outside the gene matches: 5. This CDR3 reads CASSFVGGGSTDTQYF. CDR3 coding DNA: TGTGCCAGCAGCTTCGTCGGGGGGGGAAGCACAGATACGCAGTATTTT.

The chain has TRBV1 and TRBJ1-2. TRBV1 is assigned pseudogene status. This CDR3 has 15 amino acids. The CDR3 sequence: CASSQDPLGLEGYTF. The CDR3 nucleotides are TGCGCCAGCAGCCAAGATCCGCTCGGGTTAGAGGGCTACACCTTC.

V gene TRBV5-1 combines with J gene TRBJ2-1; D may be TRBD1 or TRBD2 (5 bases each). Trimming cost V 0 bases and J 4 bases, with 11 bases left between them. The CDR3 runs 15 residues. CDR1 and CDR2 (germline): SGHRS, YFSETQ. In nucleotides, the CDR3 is TGCGCCAGCAGCTTGGAGGGGACCTTATACAATGAGCAGTTCTTC. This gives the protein CASSLEGTLYNEQFF.

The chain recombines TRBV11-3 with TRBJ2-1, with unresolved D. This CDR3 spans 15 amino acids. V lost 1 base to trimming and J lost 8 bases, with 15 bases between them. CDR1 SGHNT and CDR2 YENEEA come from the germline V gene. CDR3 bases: TGTGCCAGCAGCTTAGGATTGCCTAGTCTGGATGAGCAGTTCTTC. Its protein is CASSLGLPSLDEQFF.

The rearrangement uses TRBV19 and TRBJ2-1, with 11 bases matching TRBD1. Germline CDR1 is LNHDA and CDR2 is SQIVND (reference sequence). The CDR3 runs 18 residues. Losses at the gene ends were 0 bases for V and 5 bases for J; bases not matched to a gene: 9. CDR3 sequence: CASSIDSSGQGADNEQFF. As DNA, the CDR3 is TGTGCCAGTAGTATAGATTCTTCCGGACAGGGGGCTGACAATGAGCAGTTCTTC.

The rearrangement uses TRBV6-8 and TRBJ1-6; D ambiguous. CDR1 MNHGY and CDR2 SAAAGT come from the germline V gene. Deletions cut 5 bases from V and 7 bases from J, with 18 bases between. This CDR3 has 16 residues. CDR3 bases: TGTGCCAGCAGTCAGGCAGACTCATTAGAAAATTCACCCCTCCACTTT. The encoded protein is CASSQADSLENSPLHF.

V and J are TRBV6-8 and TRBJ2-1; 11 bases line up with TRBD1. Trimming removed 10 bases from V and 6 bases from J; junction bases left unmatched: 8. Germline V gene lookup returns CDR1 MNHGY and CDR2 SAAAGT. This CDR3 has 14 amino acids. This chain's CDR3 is CAISRTGGINEQFF. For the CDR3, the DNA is TGTGCCATCAGCAGGACAGGGGGCATCAATGAGCAGTTCTTC.

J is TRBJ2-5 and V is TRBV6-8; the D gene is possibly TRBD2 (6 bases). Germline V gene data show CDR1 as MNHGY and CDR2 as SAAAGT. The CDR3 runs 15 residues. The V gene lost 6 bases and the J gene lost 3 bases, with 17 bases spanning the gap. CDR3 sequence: CASRTSRGWEETQYF. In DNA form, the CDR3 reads TGTGCCAGCAGAACCAGCCGGGGGTGGGAAGAGACCCAGTACTTC.